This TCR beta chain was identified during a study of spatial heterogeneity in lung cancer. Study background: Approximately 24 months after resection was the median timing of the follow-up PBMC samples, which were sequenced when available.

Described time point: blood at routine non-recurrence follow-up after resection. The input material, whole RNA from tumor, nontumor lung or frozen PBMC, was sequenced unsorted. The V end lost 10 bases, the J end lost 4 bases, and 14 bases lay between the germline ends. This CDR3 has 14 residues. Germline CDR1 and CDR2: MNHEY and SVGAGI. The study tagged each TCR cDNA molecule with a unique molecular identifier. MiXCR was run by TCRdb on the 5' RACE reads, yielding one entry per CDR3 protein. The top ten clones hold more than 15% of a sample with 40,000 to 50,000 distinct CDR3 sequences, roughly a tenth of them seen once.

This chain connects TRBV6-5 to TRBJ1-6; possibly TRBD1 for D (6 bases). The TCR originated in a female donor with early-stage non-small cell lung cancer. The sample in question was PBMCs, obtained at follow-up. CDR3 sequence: CAIKRGSYNSPLHF. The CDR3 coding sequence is TGTGCCATCAAAAGGGGGTCGTATAATTCACCCCTCCACTTT.